A selection of T cell receptor beta chains follows, all from one sample in a study of regulatory T cells in long-lasting Graves disease. TCRdb called the multiplex PCR reads again in MiXCR, with one record for every CDR3 protein. This sample carries some 240,000 distinct CDR3 sequences, around 19% of them seen once, and the ten largest clones take over 9.5%. These same records also appear under a second study, on T cells in Graves' hyperthyroidism and ophthalmopathy.

The material sequenced was peripheral blood mononuclear cells (PBMCs), taken at new diagnosis, from a patient treated with antithyroid drugs. The receptor source for this set is a woman aged 25 to 39 with Graves disease. CDR3s leave out the opening cysteine and the closing phenylalanine or tryptophan. Only some rows state a clone size, as once, few, many or a class for expanded clones.

v_call clone_size cdr3_aa
TRBV6-1 many ASKEGMNTEAF
TRBV30 many AWGTGVYEQY
TRBV20-1 . SARDLAGGPILGSYNEQF
TRBV20-1 many SAYPDPASGYT
TRBV5-4 many ASSSDRVTNYGYT
TRBV20-1 many SAREGANSPLH
TRBV11-2 many ASRGLGGKTDTQY
TRBV6-1 many ATAGGQFNSPLH
TRBV20-1 many SAFRDSGNTIY
TRBV28 many ASSLNRGPNQPQH
TRBV7-3 many ASSLSGGPGTQY
TRBV4-2 few ASSQDPGGANVLT
TRBV6-1 many ASSRTGTGIDSPLH
TRBV2 many ASSEGVGSSYNSPLH
TRBV5-5 many ASSFPGQGAVKLF
TRBV6-1 many ASTERQGLSNQPQH
TRBV6-1 few ASSSLLGVSGNTIY
TRBV15 many ATSMRVNTEAF
TRBV20-1 many SAQSGGASTEAF
TRBV2 once ASSEAVLAGVTGELF
TRBV28 many ASSFPFRNGANVLT
TRBV3-1 many ASSQGVRDRGGETQY
TRBV3-1 many ASSQAVFNSPLH
TRBV6-1 . ASSSRDKNQLQH
TRBV2 many ASSVRAESMNTEAF
TRBV5-1 many ASSGSPQGTGETQY
TRBV6-2/TRBV6-3 . ASNIPLRGSSGNTIY
TRBV6-2/TRBV6-3 many ASSYDIPGLFPSYEQY
TRBV28 many ASSPLGGGGKITSSYNEQF
TRBV2 many ASSKGHPSGSGNTIY
TRBV15 many ATNAQVAGTQY
TRBV11-2 many ASSREGSYTGELF
TRBV5-4 many ASSSIYSAGGGDTQY
TRBV3-1 . ASSLRDSLY
TRBV19 many ASSIRTAQETQY
TRBV6-5 many ASSSNLGQPQH
TRBV6-1 many ASRGDSSGLYEQY
TRBV19 . ASSQGTIQETQY
TRBV10-3 many AISESTDTQY
TRBV6-2/TRBV6-3 many AGSGTVASSYNEQF
TRBV28 . ASSLRGAGNQPQH
TRBV5-1 few ASSLASGLGYIQY
TRBV6-1 . ASSGGQGRNEKLF